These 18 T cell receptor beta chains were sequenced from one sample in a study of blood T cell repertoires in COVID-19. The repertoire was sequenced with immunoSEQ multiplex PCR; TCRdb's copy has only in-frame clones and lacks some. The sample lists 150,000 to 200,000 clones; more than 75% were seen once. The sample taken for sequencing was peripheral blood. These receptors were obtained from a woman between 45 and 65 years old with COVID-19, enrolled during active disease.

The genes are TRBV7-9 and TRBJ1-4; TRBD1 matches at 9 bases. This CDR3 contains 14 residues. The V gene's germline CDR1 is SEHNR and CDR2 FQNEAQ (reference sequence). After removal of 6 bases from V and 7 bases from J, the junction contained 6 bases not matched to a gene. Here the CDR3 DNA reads TGTGCCAGCAGTTCGGGACAGGGTGGTGAAAAACTGTTTTTT. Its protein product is CASSSGQGGEKLFF.

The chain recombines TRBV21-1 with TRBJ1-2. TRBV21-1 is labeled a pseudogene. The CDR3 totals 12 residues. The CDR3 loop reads CANPPESYGYTF. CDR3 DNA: TGTGCCAACCCGCCGGAGTCGTACGGCTACACCTTC.

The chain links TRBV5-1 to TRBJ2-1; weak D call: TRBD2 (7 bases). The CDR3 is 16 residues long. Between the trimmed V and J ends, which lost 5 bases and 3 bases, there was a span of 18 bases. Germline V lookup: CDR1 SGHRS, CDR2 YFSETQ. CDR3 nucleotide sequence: TGCGCCAGCAGTAATACCTGGGGGGGCGTCTACAATGAGCAGTTCTTC. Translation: CASSNTWGGVYNEQFF. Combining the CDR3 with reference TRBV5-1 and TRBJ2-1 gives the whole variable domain KAGVTQTPRYLIKTRGQQVTLSCSPISGHRSVSWYQQTPGQGLQFLFEYFSETQRNKGNFPGRFSGRQFSNSRSEMNVSTLELGDSALYLCASSNTWGGVYNEQFFGPGTRLTVL.

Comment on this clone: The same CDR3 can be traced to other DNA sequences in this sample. DNA of the CDR3: TGTGCCAGCAGTTATGGAGGGGCCTTGGGCTACACCTTC. This codes for CASSYGGALGYTF. The chain carries TRBV6-2 or TRBV6-3 and TRBJ1-2; D perhaps matches TRBD1 (5 bases). Trimming stripped 3 bases from V and 8 bases from J, with 13 bases between. Germline values: CDR1 MNHEY, CDR2 SVGEGT. The CDR3 is 13 amino acids.

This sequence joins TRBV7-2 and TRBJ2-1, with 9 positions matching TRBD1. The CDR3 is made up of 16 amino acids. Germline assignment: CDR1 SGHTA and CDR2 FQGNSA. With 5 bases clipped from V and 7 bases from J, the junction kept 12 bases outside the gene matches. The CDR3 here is CASSVSAGTGINEQFF. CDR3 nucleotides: TGTGCCAGCAGCGTGTCCGCCGGGACAGGGATTAATGAGCAGTTCTTC.

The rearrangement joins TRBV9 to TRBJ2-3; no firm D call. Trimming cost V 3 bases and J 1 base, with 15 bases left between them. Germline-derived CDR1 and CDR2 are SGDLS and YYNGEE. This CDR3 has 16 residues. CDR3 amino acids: CASSDPIVRGTDTQYF. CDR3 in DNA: TGTGCCAGCAGCGACCCGATAGTTAGAGGCACAGATACGCAGTATTTT.

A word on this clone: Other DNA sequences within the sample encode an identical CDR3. This CDR3 is CASSRTGQETQYF. DNA of the CDR3: TGCGCCAGCAGCAGGACAGGACAAGAGACCCAGTACTTC. The chain combines TRBV5-1 with TRBJ2-5; TRBD1 matches 7 bases. The V gene end was trimmed by 4 bases and the J gene end by 2 bases; junction bases not matched to a gene: 2. The CDR3 covers 13 residues. CDR1 is SGHRS, CDR2 YFSETQ, per germline. The whole variable domain, remainder taken from reference TRBV5-1 and TRBJ2-5, is KAGVTQTPRYLIKTRGQQVTLSCSPISGHRSVSWYQQTPGQGLQFLFEYFSETQRNKGNFPGRFSGRQFSNSRSEMNVSTLELGDSALYLCASSRTGQETQYFGPGTRLLVL.

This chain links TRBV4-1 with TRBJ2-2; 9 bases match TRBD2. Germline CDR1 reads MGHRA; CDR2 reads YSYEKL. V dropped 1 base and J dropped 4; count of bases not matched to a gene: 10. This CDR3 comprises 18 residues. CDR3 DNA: TGCGCCAGCAGCCAAGCGCTGGCGGGGGGGCCGATCACCGGGGAGCTGTTTTTT. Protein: CASSQALAGGPITGELFF.

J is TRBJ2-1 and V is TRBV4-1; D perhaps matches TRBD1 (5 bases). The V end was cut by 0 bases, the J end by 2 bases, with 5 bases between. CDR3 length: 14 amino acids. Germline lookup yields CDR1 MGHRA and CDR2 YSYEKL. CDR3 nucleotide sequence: TGCGCCAGCAGCCAAGAAGGGGCCTACAATGAGCAGTTCTTC. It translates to CASSQEGAYNEQFF.

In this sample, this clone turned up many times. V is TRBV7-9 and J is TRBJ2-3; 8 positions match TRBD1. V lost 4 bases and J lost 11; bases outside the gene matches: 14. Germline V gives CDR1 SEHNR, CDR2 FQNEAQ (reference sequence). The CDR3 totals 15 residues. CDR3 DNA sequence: TGTGCCAGCAGCTCATGGGACAGGCCGCAGGAAGGGCAGTATTTT. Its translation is CASSSWDRPQEGQYF. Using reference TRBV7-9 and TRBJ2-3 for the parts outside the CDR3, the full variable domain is DTGVSQNPRHKITKRGQNVTFRCDPISEHNRLYWYRQTLGQGPEFLTYFQNEAQLEKSRLLSDRFSAERPKGSFSTLEIQRTEQGDSAMYLCASSSWDRPQEGQYFGPGTRLTVL.

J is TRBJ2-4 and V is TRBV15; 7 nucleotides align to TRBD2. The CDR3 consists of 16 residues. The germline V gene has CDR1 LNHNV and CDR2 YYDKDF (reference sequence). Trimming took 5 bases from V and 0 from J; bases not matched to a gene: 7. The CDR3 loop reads CATSPGGLLAKNIQYF. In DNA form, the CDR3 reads TGTGCCACCAGCCCGGGGGGACTGCTAGCCAAAAACATTCAGTACTTC.

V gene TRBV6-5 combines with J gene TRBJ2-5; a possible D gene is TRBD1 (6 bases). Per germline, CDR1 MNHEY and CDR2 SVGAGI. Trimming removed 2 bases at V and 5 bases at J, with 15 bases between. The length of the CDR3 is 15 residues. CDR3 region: CASSYGGGPGETQYF. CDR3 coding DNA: TGTGCCAGCAGTTACGGGGGCGGGCCCGGCGAGACCCAGTACTTC.

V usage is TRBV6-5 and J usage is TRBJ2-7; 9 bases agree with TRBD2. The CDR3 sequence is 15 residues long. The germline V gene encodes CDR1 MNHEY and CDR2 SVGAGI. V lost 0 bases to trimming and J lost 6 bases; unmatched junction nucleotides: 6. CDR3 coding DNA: TGTGCCAGCAGTTACTCCACTAGCGGGCGAGGCGAGCAGTACTTC. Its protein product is CASSYSTSGRGEQYF.

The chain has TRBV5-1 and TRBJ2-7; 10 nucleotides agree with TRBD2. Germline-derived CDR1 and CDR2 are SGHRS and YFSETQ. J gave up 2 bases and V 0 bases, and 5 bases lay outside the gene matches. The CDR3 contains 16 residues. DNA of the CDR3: TGCGCCAGCAGCTTGGCCCCTAGCGGGGGTGCCTACGAGCAGTACTTC. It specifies CASSLAPSGGAYEQYF. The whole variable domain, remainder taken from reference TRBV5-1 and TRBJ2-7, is KAGVTQTPRYLIKTRGQQVTLSCSPISGHRSVSWYQQTPGQGLQFLFEYFSETQRNKGNFPGRFSGRQFSNSRSEMNVSTLELGDSALYLCASSLAPSGGAYEQYFGPGTRLTVT.

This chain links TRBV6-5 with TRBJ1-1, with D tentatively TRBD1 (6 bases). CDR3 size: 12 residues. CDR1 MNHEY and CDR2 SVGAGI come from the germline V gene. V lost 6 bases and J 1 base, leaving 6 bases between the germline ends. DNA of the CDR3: TGTGCCAGCAGACAGGGGAACACTGAAGCTTTCTTT. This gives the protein CASRQGNTEAFF.

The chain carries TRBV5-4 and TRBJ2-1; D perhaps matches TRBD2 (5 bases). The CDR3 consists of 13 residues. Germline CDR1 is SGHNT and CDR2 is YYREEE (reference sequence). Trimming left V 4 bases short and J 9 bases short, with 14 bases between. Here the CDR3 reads CASSADYSPEQFF. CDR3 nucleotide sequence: TGTGCCAGCAGCGCCGACTACTCGCCTGAGCAGTTCTTC.

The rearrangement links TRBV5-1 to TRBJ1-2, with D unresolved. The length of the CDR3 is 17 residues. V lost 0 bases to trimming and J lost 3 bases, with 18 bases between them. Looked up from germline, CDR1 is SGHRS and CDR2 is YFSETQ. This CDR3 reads CASSLEALRLGDYGYTF. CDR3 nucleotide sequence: TGCGCCAGCAGCTTGGAGGCCCTCCGGTTGGGCGACTATGGCTACACCTTC.

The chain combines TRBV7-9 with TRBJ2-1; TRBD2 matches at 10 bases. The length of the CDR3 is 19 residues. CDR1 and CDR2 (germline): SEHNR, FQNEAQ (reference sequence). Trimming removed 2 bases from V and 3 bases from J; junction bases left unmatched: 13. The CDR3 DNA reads TGTGCCAGCAGCTTACTGTTCACGGCTAGCGGGGGAGTCTACAATGAGCAGTTCTTC. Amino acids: CASSLLFTASGGVYNEQFF.